This T cell receptor (beta chain) was identified in a study of control samples from healthy donors and cancer patients (dated by TCRdb to 2019 to 2021). Library generation was performed with the immunoSEQ multiplex PCR assay. What TCRdb holds here is the immuneACCESS table cut down to in-frame rearrangements. Part of the clones is not present; checked against another copy, under half of the missing clones reflect an unresolved V gene, and the others are unexplained. Here the sample has roughly 95,000 clones; roughly 90% occur a single time. The biggest ten clones account for 0.85% to 1% of the sample. CDR3 length: 17 amino acids, cysteine to phenylalanine. Solely the CDR3 DNA is kept, with 51 bases framed from the first base. Looking up the germline V gene yields CDR1 SGHRS and CDR2 YFSETQ. The germline V and J ends show losses of 0 bases and 0 bases respectively, and no gene match explains 5 bases of the junction.

A remark on this clone: The target of this receptor is not known. No quality values exist for individual bases; no much larger clone is one base distant.

The sample was blood. The rearranged segments are TRBV5-1 and TRBJ2-1, and 8 junction bases match TRBD2. The origin of this receptor is a woman in her thirties in good health. At the DNA level, the sequence is TGCGCCAGCAGCTTGGGGTTAGCGGGGAGCTCCTACAATGAGCAGTTCTTC. Its product reads: CASSLGLAGSSYNEQFF.